A selection of T cell receptor beta chains follows, all from one sample in a study of blood T cell repertoires in COVID-19. Some clones are missing from TCRdb's copy, which holds only in-frame ones; the method was immunoSEQ multiplex PCR. The sample has 220,000 or so clones, 90% seen once; the top ten hold more than 13%. The specimen sequenced was PBMCs or T cells enriched from blood (not recorded which). The receptors were sampled from a man aged 25 to 45 who had been exposed to COVID-19. Both conserved end residues are part of each CDR3. D genes are given only for firm matches. Clone size appears in some rows only: once, few, many, or a class for an expanded clone.

d_call,clone_size,j_call,v_call,cdr3_nt,cdr3_aa
NA,NA,TRBJ2-6,TRBV6-5,TGTGCCAGCCTTCGCTCTGGGGCCAACGTCCTGACTTTC,CASLRSGANVLTF
NA,NA,TRBJ1-4,TRBV5-1,TGCGCCAGCAGCTCCCTCGGGGCAACTAATGAAAAACTGTTTTTT,CASSSLGATNEKLFF
NA,NA,TRBJ2-2,TRBV29-1,TGCAGCGTTGGGGGGACTGCAAACACCGGGGAGCTGTTTTTT,CSVGGTANTGELFF
TRBD2,NA,TRBJ2-3,TRBV5-1,TGCGCCAGCAGCCCAGGACTAGCGGGGGGGATGGATACGCAGTATTTT,CASSPGLAGGMDTQYF
TRBD1,many,TRBJ1-4,TRBV15,TGTGCCACCAGCGGCGGGACAGGCGATATTGAAAAACTGTTTTTT,CATSGGTGDIEKLFF
TRBD1,NA,TRBJ1-2,TRBV19,TGTGCCAGTAGTAGACAACAGGGGAACTATGGCTACACCTTC,CASSRQQGNYGYTF
NA,NA,TRBJ2-1,TRBV7-9,TGTGCCAGCAGCTTAGATTTTTCCGGCGCGGGGTTGTTCTACAATGAGCAGTTCTTC,CASSLDFSGAGLFYNEQFF
NA,NA,TRBJ1-5,TRBV5-5,TGTGCCAGCAGCCTCCACGTGAGTGCGCGGGAGAATCAGCCCCAGCATTTT,CASSLHVSARENQPQHF
NA,NA,TRBJ1-5,TRBV19,TGTGCCAGTAGGAGCGGGACGGCAAATCAGCCCCAGCATTTT,CASRSGTANQPQHF
NA,NA,TRBJ1-5,TRBV27,TGTGCCAGCAGTCTTCAGGGAATGAATCAGCCCCAGCATTTT,CASSLQGMNQPQHF
TRBD1,NA,TRBJ2-1,TRBV18,TGTGCCAGCTCACCACCCCCCACAGGGGTCCTCCGCAATGAGCAGTTCTTC,CASSPPPTGVLRNEQFF
NA,NA,TRBJ2-1,TRBV7-2,TGTGCCAGCAGCTTAGGAGGGGGATACAATGAGCAGTTCTTC,CASSLGGGYNEQFF